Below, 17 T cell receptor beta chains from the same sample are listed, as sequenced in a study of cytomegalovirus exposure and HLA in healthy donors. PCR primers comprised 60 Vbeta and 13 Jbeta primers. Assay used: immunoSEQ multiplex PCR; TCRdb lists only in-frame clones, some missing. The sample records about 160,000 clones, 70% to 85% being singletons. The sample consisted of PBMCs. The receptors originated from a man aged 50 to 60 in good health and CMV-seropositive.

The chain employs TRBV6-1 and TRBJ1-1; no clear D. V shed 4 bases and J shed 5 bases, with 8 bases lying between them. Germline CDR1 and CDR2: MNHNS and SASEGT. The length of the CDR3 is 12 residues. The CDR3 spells CASSARVTEAFF. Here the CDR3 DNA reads TGTGCCAGCAGTGCGAGAGTTACTGAAGCTTTCTTT.

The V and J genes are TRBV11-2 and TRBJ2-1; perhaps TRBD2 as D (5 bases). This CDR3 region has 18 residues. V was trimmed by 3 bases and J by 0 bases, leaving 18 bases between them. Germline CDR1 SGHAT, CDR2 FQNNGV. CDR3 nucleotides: TGTGCCAGCAGCTTGGAGGAGATCGCCAGGAGCTCCTACAATGAGCAGTTCTTC. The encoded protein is CASSLEEIARSSYNEQFF.

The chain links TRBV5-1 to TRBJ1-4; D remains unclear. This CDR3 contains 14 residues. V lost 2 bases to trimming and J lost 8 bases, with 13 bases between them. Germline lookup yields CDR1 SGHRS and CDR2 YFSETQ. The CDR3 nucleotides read TGCGCCAGCAGCTTCGAGGGCCGGCAGGAAAAACTGTTTTTT. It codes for CASSFEGRQEKLFF.

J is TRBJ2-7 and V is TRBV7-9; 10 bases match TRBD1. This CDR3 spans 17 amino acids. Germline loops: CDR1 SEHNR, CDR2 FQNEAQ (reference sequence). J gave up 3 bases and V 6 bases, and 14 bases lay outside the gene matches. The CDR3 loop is CASSNRRIGQGDYEQYF. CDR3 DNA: TGTGCCAGCAGTAATCGCCGCATAGGACAGGGGGACTACGAGCAGTACTTC.

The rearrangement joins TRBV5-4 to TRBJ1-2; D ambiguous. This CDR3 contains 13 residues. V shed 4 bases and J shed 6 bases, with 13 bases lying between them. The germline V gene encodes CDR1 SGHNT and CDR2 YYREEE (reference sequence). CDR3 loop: CASSPERVHGYTF. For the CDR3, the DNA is TGTGCCAGCAGCCCGGAGCGGGTTCATGGCTACACCTTC. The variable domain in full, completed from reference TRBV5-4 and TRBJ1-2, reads ETGVTQSPTHLIKTRGQQVTLRCSSQSGHNTVSWYQQALGQGPQFIFQYYREEENGRGNFPPRFSGLQFPNYSSELNVNALELDDSALYLCASSPERVHGYTFGSGTRLTVV.

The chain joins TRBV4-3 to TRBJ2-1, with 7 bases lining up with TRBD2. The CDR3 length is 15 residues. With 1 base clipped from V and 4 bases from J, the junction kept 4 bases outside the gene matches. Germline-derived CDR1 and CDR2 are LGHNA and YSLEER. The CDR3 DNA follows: TGCGCCAGCAGCCAAGGGGGGGGGTATTACAATGAGCAGTTCTTC. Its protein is CASSQGGGYYNEQFF.

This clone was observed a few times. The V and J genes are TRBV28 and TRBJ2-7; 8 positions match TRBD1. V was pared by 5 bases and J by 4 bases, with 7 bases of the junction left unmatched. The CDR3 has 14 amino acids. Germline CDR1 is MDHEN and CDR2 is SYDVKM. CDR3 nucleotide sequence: TGTGCCAGCAGTACCTGGACAGGGTCGTACGAGCAGTACTTC. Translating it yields CASSTWTGSYEQYF.

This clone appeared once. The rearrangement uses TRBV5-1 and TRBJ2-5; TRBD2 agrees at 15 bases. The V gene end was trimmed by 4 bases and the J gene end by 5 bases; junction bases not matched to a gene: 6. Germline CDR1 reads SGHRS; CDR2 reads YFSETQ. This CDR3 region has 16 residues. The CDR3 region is CASSGLAGGTKETQYF. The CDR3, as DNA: TGCGCCAGCAGCGGACTAGCGGGGGGGACAAAGGAGACCCAGTACTTC.

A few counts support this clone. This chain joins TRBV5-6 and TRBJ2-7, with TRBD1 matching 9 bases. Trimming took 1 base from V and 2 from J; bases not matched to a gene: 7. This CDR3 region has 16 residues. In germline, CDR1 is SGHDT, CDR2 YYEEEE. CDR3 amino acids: CASSLQTGGGPYEQYF. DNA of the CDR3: TGTGCCAGCAGCTTGCAGACAGGGGGTGGCCCCTACGAGCAGTACTTC.

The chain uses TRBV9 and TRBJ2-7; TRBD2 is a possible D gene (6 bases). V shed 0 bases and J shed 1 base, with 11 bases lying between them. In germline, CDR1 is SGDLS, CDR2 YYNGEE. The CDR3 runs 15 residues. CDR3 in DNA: TGTGCCAGCAGCGTAGCTCCGGGGGTTTCCTACGAGCAGTACTTC. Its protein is CASSVAPGVSYEQYF.

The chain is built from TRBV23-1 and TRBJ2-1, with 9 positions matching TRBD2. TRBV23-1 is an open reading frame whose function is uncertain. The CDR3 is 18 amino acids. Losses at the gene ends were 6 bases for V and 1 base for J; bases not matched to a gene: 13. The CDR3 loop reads CASRLPTAGGPSYNEQFF. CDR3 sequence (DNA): TGCGCCAGCAGGCTCCCGACGGCGGGGGGGCCTTCCTACAATGAGCAGTTCTTC.

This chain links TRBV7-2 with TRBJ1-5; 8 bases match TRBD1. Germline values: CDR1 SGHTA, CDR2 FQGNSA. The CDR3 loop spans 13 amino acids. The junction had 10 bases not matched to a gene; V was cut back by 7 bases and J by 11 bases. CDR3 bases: TGTGCCAGCACCCCTGGCAGGGGGCGGGCCCAGCATTTT. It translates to CASTPGRGRAQHF.

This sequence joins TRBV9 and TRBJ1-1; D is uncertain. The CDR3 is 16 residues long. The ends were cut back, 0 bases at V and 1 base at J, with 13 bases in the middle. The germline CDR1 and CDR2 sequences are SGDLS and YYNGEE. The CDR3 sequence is CASSVGPPPANTEAFF. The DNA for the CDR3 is TGTGCCAGCAGCGTAGGGCCTCCCCCCGCGAACACTGAAGCTTTCTTT.

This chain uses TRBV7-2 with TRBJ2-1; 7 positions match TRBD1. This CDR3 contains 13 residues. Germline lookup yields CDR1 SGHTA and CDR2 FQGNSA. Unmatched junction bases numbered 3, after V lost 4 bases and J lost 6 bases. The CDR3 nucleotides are TGTGCCAGCAGCTCCGACAGGGTCAATGAGCAGTTCTTC. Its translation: CASSSDRVNEQFF.

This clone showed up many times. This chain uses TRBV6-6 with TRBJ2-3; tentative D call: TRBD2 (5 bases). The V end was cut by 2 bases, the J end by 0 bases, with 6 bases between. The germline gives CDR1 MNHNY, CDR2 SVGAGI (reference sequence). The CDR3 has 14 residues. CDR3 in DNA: TGTGCCAGCAGTTACGGGGAGAGCACAGATACGCAGTATTTT. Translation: CASSYGESTDTQYF.

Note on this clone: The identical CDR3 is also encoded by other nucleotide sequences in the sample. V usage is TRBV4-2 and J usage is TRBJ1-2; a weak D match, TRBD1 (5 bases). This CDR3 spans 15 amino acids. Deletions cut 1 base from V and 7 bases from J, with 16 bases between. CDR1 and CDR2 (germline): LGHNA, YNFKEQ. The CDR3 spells CASSQVAPGSGGYTF. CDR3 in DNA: TGTGCCAGCAGCCAAGTAGCTCCAGGGTCGGGTGGCTACACCTTC.

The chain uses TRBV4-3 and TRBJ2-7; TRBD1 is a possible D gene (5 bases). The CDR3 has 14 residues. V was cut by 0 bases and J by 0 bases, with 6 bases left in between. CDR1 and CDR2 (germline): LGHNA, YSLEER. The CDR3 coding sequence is TGCGCCAGCAGCCAAGACAGGGTCTCCTACGAGCAGTACTTC. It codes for CASSQDRVSYEQYF.